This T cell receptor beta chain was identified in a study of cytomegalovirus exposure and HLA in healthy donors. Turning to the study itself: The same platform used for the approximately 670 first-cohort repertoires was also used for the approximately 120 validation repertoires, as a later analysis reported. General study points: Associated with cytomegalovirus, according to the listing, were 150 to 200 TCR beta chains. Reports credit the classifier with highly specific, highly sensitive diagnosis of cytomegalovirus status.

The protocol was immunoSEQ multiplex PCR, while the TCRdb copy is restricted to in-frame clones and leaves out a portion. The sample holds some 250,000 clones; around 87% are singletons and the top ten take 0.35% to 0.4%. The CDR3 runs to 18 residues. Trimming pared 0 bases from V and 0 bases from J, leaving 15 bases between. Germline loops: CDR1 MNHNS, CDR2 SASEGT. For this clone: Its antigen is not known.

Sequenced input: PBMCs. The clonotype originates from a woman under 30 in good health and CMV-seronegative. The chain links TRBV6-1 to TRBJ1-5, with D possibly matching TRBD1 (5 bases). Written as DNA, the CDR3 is TGTGCCAGCAGTGAAGCTCTGGGGGGGAGTTTTAGCAATCAGCCCCAGCATTTT. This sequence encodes CASSEALGGSFSNQPQHF.